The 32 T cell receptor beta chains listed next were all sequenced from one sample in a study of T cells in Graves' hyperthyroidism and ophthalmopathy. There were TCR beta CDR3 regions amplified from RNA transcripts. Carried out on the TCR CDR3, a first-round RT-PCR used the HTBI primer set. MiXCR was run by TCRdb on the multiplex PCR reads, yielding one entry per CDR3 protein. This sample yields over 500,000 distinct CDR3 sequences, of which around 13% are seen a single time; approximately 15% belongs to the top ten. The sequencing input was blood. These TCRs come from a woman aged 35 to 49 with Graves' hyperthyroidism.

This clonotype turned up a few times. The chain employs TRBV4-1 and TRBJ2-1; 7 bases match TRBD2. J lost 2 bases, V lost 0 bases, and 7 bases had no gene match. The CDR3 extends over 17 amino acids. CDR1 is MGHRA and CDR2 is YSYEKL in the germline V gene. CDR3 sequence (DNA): TGCGCCAGCAGCCAAGATCCCGAGCGGGGAACCTACAATGAGCAGTTCTTC. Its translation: CASSQDPERGTYNEQFF.

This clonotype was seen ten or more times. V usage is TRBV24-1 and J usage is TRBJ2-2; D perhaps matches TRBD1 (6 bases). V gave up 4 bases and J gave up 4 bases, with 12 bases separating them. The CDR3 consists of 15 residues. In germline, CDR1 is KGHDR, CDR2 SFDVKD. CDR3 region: CATSESDRFTGELFF. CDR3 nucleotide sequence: TGTGCCACCAGTGAATCGGACAGATTCACCGGGGAGCTGTTTTTT.

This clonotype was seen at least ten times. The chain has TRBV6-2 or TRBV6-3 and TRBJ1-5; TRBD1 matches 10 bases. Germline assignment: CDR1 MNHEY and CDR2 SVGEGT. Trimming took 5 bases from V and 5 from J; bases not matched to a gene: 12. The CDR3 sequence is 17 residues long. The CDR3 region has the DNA TGTGCCAGCAGTGCGAGAAGGGACAGGGGAGCGCATCAGCCCCAGCATTTT. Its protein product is CASSARRDRGAHQPQHF.

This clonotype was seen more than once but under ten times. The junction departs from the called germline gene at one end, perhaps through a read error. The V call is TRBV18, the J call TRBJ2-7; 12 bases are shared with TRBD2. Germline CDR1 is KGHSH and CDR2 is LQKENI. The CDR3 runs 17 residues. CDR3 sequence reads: CASSPRLAGVTSYEQCF. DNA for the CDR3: TGTGCCAGCTCACCCAGACTAGCGGGAGTAACATCCTACGAGCAGTGCTTC.

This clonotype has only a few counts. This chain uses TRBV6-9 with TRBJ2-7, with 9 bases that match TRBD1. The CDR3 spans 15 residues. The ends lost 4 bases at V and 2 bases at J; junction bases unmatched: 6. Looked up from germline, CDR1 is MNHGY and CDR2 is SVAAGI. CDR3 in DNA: TGTGCCAGCAGTTTCACCGGGACAGGGCCCTACGAGCAGTACTTC. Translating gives CASSFTGTGPYEQYF.

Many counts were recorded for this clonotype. This CDR3 is CASSPPTGGPNTGELFF. The CDR3 bases are TGTGCCAGCTCACCACCAACGGGGGGTCCGAACACCGGGGAGCTGTTTTTT. The chain is built from TRBV18 and TRBJ2-2; the match to TRBD2 covers 7 bases. In germline, CDR1 is KGHSH, CDR2 LQKENI. The CDR3 consists of 17 residues. The V gene end was trimmed by 0 bases and the J gene end by 0 bases; junction bases not matched to a gene: 4.

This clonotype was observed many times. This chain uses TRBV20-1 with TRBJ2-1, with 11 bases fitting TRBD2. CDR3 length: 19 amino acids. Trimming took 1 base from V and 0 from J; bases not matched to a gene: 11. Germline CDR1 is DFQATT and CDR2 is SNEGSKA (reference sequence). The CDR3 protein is CSARGGGASGRSSYNEQFF. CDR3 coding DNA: TGCAGTGCTAGAGGCGGGGGGGCTAGCGGGAGGAGCTCCTACAATGAGCAGTTCTTC.

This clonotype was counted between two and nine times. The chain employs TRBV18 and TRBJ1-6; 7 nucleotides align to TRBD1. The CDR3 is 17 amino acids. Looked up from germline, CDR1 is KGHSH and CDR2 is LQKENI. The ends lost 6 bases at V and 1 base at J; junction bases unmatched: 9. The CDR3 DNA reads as TGTGCCAGCTCCCACGCAGAGGGGGCGTCCTATAATTCACCCCTCCACTTT. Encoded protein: CASSHAEGASYNSPLHF. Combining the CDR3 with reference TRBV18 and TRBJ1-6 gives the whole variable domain NAGVMQNPRHLVRRRGQEARLRCSPMKGHSHVYWYRQLPEEGLKFMVYLQKENIIDESGMPKERFSAEFPKEGPSILRIQQVVRGDSAAYFCASSHAEGASYNSPLHFGNGTRLTVT.

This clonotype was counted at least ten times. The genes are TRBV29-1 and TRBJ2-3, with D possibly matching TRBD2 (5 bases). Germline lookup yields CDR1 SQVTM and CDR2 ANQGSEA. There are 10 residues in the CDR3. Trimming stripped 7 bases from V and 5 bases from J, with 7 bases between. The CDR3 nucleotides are TGCAGCGCCGGAGGAGATACGCAGTATTTT. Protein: CSAGGDTQYF.

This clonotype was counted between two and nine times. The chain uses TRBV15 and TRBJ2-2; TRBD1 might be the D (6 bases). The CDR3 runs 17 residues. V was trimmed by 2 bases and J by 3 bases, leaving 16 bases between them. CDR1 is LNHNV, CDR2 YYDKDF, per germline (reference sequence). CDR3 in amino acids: CATSRPWAGADTGELFF. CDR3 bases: TGTGCCACCAGCAGACCCTGGGCAGGGGCTGACACCGGGGAGCTGTTTTTT.

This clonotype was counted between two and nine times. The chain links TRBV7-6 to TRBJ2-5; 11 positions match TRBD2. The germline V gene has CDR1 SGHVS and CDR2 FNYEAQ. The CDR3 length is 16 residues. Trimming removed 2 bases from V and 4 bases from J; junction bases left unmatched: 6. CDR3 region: CASSLWVAGGRETQYF. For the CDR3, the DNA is TGTGCCAGCAGCTTATGGGTAGCGGGAGGGCGAGAGACCCAGTACTTC.

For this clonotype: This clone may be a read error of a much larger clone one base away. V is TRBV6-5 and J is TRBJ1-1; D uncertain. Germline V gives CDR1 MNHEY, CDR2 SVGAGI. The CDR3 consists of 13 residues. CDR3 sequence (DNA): TGTGCCAGCAGTTACGGGCTGAACACTGAAGCTCTCTTT. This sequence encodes CASSYGLNTEALF.

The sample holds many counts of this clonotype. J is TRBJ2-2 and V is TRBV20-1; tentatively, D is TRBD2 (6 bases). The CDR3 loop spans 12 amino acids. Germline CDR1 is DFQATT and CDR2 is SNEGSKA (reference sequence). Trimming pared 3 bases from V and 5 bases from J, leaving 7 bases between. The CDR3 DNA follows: TGCAGTGCTAGGGGGGGAACCGGGGAGCTGTTTTTT. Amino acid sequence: CSARGGTGELFF.

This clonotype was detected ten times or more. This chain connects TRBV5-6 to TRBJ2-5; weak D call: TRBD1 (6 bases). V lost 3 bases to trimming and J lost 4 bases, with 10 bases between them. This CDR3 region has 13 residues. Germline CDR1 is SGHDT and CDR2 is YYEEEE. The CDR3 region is CASSSGTSETQYF. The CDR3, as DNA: TGTGCCAGCAGCTCCGGGACATCAGAGACCCAGTACTTC.

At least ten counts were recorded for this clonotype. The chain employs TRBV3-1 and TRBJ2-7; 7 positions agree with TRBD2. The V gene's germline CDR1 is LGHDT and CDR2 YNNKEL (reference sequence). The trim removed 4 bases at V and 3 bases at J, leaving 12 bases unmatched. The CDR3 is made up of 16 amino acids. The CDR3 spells CASSPAGGGGVYEQYF. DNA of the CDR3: TGTGCCAGCAGCCCAGCTGGGGGGGGAGGTGTCTACGAGCAGTACTTC.

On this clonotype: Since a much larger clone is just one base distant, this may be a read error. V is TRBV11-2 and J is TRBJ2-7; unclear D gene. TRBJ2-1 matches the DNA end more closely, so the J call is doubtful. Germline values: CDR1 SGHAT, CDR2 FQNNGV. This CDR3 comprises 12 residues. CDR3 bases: TGTGCCAGCAGCTCGCAACAGTACGAGCAGTTCTTC. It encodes CASSSQQYEQFF.

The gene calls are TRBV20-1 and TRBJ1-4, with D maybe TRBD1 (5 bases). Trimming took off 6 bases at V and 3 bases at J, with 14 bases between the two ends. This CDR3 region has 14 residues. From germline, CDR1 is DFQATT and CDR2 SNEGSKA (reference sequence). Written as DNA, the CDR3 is TGCAGTGCGAGATTCAGGGATCCTAATGAAAAACTGTTTTTT. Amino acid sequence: CSARFRDPNEKLFF.

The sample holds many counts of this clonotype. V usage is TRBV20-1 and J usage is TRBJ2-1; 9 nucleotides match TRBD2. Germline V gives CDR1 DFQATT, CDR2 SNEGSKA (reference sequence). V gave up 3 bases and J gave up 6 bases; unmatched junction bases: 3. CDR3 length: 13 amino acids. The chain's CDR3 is CSASLAGRNEQFF. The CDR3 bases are TGCAGTGCTAGCCTAGCGGGGCGCAATGAGCAGTTCTTC.

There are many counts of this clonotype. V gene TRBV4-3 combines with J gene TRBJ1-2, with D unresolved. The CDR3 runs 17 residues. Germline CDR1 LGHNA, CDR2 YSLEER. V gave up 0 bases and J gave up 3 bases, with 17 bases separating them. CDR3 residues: CASSQDVGASNHYGYTF. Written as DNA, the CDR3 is TGCGCCAGCAGCCAAGATGTTGGTGCCAGTAACCACTATGGCTACACCTTC.

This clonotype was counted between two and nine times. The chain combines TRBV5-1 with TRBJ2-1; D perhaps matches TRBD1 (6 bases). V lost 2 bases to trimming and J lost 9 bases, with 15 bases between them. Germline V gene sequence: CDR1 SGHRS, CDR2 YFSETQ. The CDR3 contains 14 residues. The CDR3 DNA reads TGCGCCAGCAGCTTACAGGGCCCTCTGGGTGAGCAGTTCTTC. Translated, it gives CASSLQGPLGEQFF.

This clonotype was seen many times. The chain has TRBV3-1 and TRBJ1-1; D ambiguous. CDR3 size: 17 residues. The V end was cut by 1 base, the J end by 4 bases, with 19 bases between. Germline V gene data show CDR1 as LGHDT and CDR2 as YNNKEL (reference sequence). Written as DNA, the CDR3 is TGTGCCAGCAGCCAAGGCTCTCTCAGGTCTGTGGGCACTGAAGCTTTCTTT. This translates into CASSQGSLRSVGTEAFF.

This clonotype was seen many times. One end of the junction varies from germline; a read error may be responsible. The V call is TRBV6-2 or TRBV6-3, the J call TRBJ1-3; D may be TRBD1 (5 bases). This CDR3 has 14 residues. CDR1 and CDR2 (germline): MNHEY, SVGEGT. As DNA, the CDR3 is TGTGCCAGCGGCGAGGGACGGAGTGGATACACCATATATTTT. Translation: CASGEGRSGYTIYF.

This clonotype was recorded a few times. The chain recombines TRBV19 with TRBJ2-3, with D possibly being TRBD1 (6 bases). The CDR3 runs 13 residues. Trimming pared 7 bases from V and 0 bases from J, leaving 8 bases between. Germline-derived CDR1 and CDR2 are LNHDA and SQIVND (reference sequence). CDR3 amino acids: CASNTGSTDTQYF. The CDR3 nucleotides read TGTGCCAGTAATACAGGGAGCACAGATACGCAGTATTTT.

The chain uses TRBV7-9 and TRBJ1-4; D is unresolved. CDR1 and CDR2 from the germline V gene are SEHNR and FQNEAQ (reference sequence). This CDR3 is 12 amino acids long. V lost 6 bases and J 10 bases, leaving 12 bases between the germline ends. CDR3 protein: CASRKQTSKLFF. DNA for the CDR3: TGTGCCAGCAGAAAACAGACGTCAAAACTGTTTTTT.

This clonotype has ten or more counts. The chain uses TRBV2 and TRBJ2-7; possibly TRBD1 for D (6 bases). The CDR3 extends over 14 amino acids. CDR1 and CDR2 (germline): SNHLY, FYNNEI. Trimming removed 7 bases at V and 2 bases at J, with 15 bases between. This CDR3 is CASKKGERAYEQYF. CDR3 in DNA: TGTGCCAGCAAAAAGGGGGAGCGCGCCTACGAGCAGTACTTC.

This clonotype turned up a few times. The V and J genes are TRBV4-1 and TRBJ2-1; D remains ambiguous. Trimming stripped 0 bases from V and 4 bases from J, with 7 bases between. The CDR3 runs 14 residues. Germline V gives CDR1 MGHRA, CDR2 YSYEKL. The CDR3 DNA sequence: TGCGCCAGCAGCCAAGATTTCGGTTACAATGAGCAGTTCTTC. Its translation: CASSQDFGYNEQFF.

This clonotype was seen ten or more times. The DNA of the CDR3 is TGTGCCAGCAGTGAAGCGCGGGCCCCCCAGTTCTTC. Amino acids: CASSEARAPQFF. The chain couples TRBV2 to TRBJ2-1, with TRBD2 as a possible D gene (5 bases). In germline, CDR1 is SNHLY, CDR2 FYNNEI. The CDR3 contains 12 residues. V was cut by 0 bases and J by 13 bases, with 10 bases left in between. Full variable domain (outside the CDR3, taken from reference TRBV2 and TRBJ2-1): EPEVTQTPSHQVTQMGQEVILRCVPISNHLYFYWYRQILGQKVEFLVSFYNNEISEKSEIFDDQFSVERPDGSNFTLKIRSTKLEDSAMYFCASSEARAPQFFGPGTRLTVL.

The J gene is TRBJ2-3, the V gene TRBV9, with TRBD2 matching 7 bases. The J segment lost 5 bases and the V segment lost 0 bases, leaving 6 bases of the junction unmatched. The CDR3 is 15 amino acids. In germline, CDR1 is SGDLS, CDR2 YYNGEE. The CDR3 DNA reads TGTGCCAGCAGCGTAGAGGGAGGGGTGGGAGATACGCAGTATTTT. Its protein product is CASSVEGGVGDTQYF.

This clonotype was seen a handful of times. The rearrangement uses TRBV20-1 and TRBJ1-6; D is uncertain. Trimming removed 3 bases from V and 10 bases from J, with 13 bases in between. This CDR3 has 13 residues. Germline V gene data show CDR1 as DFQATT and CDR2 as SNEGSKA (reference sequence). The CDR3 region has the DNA TGCAGTGCTAGGCTTGAGATTGGATCACCCCTCCACTTT. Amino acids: CSARLEIGSPLHF.

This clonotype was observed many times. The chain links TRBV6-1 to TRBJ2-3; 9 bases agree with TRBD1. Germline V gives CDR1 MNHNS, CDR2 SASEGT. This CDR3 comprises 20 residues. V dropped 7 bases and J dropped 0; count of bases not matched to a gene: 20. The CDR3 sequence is CASIRNGDRAGRTSTDTQYF. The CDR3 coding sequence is TGTGCCAGCATCAGAAATGGGGACAGGGCCGGGAGGACGAGCACAGATACGCAGTATTTT.

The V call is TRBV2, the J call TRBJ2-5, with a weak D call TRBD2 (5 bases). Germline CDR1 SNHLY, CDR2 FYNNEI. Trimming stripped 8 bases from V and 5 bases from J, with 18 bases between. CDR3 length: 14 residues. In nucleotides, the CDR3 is TGTGCCAGCGGCGGGCTACAGAATTTGGAGACCCAGTACTTC. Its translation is CASGGLQNLETQYF.

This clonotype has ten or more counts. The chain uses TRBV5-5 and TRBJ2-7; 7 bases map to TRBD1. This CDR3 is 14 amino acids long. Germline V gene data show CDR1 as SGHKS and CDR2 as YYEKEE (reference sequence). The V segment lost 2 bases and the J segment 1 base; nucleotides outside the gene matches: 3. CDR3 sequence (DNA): TGTGCCAGCAGCTTCGGGACAGAGTCCTACGAGCAGTACTTC. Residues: CASSFGTESYEQYF.